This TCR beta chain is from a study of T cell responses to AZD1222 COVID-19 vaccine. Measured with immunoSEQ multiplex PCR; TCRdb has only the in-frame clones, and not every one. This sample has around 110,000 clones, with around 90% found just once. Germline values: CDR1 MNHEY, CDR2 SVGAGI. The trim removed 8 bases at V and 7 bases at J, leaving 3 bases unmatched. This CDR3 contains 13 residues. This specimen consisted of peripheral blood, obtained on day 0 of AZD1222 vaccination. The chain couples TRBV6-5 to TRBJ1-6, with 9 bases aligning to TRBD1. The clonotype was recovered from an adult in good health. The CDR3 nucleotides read TGTGCCAGCTCACAGGGGGCCAATTCACCCCTCCACTTT. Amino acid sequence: CASSQGANSPLHF.